This paragraph reports one TCR beta chain. Antigen specificity is unknown. The data originate from a study of CD8 T cell repertoires and HIV-1 epitope variants. The wider study: T cells were stimulated with Twenty-five Gag and Nef peptides separately. Control wells had CMV/EBV/flu peptides, negative Ebola AY9, or no peptide. Enriched T cells were co-cultured with equal autologous T cell-negative cells. Epitopes were three Gag families plus Nef HW9 and YT9.

Repertoires were generated with immunoSEQ multiplex PCR, while TCRdb's copy carries only in-frame clones and drops some. The sample contains about 3,500 clones, more than 55% of which appear only once. The CDR3 length is 18 residues. Trimming removed 2 bases at V and 6 bases at J, with 22 bases between. Germline V lookup: CDR1 MDHEN, CDR2 SYDVKM. The chain combines TRBV28 with TRBJ1-4, with D perhaps matching TRBD1 (6 bases). Sequenced input: cultured CD8+ T cells derived from PBMCs. The sequence came from a male donor with HIV. CDR3 residues: CASSLRGHYINSDEKLFF. The CDR3 region has the DNA TGTGCCAGCAGTTTAAGGGGACATTACATTAATTCGGATGAAAAACTGTTTTTT.